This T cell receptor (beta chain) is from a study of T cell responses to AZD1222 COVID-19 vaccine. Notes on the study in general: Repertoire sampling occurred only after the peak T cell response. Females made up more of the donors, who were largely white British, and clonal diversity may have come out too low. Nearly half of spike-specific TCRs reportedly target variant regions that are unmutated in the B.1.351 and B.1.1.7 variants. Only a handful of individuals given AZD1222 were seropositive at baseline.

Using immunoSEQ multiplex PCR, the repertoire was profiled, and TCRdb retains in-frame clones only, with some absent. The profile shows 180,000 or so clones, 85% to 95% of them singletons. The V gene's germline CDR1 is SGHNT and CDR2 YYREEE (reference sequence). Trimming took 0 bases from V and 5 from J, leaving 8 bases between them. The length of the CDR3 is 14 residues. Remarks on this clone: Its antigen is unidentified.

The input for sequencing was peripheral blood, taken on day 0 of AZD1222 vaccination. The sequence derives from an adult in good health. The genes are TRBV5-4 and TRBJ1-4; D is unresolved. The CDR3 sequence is CASSLDRPNEKLFF. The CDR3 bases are TGTGCCAGCAGCTTGGACAGACCAAATGAAAAACTGTTTTTT.